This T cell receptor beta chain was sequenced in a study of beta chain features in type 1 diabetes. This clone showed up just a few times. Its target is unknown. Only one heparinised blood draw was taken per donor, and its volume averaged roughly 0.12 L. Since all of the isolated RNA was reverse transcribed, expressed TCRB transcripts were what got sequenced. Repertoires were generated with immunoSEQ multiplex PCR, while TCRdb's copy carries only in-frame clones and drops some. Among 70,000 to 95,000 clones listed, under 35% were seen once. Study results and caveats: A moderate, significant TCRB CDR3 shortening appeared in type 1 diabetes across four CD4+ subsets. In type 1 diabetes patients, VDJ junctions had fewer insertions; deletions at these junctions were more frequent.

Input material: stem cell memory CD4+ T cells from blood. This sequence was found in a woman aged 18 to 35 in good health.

The CDR3 loop is CAGIRREAFF. CDR3 DNA: TGTGCCGGAATTAGGCGGGAAGCTTTCTTT. V and J are TRBV30 and TRBJ1-1; D is ambiguous. The germline V gene has CDR1 GTSNPN and CDR2 SVGIG (reference sequence). The ends were cut back, 8 bases at V and 8 bases at J, with 12 bases in the middle. There are 10 residues in the CDR3. The full variable domain, with the rest looked up from reference TRBV30 and TRBJ1-1, is SQTIHQWPATLVQPVGSPLSLECTVEGTSNPNLYWYRQAAGRGLQLLFYSVGIGQISSEVPQNLSASRPQDRQFILSSKKLLLSDSGFYLCAGIRREAFFGQGTRLTVV.